This is a list of T cell receptor beta chains from one sample in a study of regulatory T cells in long-lasting Graves disease. TCRdb used MiXCR to reprocess the multiplex PCR reads, holding one entry per CDR3 protein. This table holds 350,000 to 450,000 distinct CDR3 sequences, 14% to 15% found once. This same sample was also part of a study on T cells in Graves' hyperthyroidism and ophthalmopathy.

The sequencing here drew on peripheral blood mononuclear cells (PBMCs), taken at new diagnosis, from a patient treated with antithyroid drugs. The receptor set was obtained from a woman in her thirties or forties with Graves disease. Each CDR3 is given with its conserved first and last residue. A D gene is named only where the DNA matches it firmly. Not all rows give a size; the values are once, few, many and, for expanded clones, a class.

cdr3_aa: CASSERDRLGHF
cdr3_nt: TGTGCCAGCAGTGAGCGAGACCGACTTGGACACTTT
v_call: TRBV2
j_call: TRBJ1-6
clone_size: many
d_call: NA
cdr3_length: 12

cdr3_aa: CASSDRGPSLRQYF
cdr3_nt: TGTGCCAGCAGCGACAGGGGCCCCTCCCTGCGGCAGTACTTC
v_call: TRBV28
j_call: TRBJ2-7
clone_size: many
d_call: TRBD1
cdr3_length: 14

cdr3_aa: CASSDSTGISYEQYF
cdr3_nt: TGTGCCAGCAGCGACTCAACAGGGATCTCCTACGAGCAGTACTTC
v_call: TRBV7-6
j_call: TRBJ2-7
clone_size: NA
d_call: NA
cdr3_length: 15

cdr3_aa: CSASGTDTLSSLYNEQFF
cdr3_nt: TGCAGTGCTAGCGGTACTGATACCCTATCCTCTCTCTACAATGAGCAGTTCTTC
v_call: TRBV20-1
j_call: TRBJ2-1
clone_size: many
d_call: NA
cdr3_length: 18

cdr3_aa: CASKITNPGGGEKLFF
cdr3_nt: TGTGCCAGCAAAATCACGAATCCAGGGGGAGGTGAAAAACTGTTTTTT
v_call: TRBV6-1
j_call: TRBJ1-4
clone_size: many
d_call: TRBD1
cdr3_length: 16

cdr3_aa: CASSLWTSGINEQFF
cdr3_nt: TGTGCCAGCTCACTGTGGACTAGCGGGATCAATGAGCAGTTCTTC
v_call: TRBV18
j_call: TRBJ2-1
clone_size: NA
d_call: TRBD2
cdr3_length: 15

cdr3_aa: CASSLNVGTGTDTQYF
cdr3_nt: TGTGCCAGCAGCTTAAACGTCGGGACCGGGACAGATACGCAGTATTTT
v_call: TRBV7-3
j_call: TRBJ2-3
clone_size: NA
d_call: NA
cdr3_length: 16

cdr3_aa: CASSPWVAGYEQYF
cdr3_nt: TGTGCCAGCAGCCCGTGGGTAGCGGGCTACGAGCAGTACTTC
v_call: TRBV7-8
j_call: TRBJ2-7
clone_size: many
d_call: TRBD2
cdr3_length: 14

cdr3_aa: CAWSIGTGSGNTIYF
cdr3_nt: TGTGCCTGGAGCATCGGGACAGGGTCAGGAAACACCATATATTTT
v_call: TRBV30
j_call: TRBJ1-3
clone_size: few
d_call: TRBD1
cdr3_length: 15

cdr3_aa: CASSEFGQGLETQYF
cdr3_nt: TGTGCCAGCAGTGAATTCGGGCAGGGGTTGGAGACCCAGTACTTC
v_call: TRBV6-4
j_call: TRBJ2-5
clone_size: many
d_call: NA
cdr3_length: 15

cdr3_aa: CASSSDRGSGNTIYF
cdr3_nt: TGTGCCAGCAGCTCGGACAGGGGCTCTGGAAACACCATATATTTT
v_call: TRBV7-9
j_call: TRBJ1-3
clone_size: many
d_call: TRBD1
cdr3_length: 15

cdr3_aa: CASRDDRTGNTIYF
cdr3_nt: TGTGCCAGCAGAGACGACAGAACTGGAAACACCATATATTTT
v_call: TRBV28
j_call: TRBJ1-3
clone_size: many
d_call: NA
cdr3_length: 14

cdr3_aa: CSAASSGSHYEQFF
cdr3_nt: TGCAGTGCTGCTTCTAGCGGGAGTCACTATGAGCAGTTCTTC
v_call: TRBV20-1
j_call: TRBJ2-1
clone_size: NA
d_call: TRBD2
cdr3_length: 14

cdr3_aa: CASSQQRGGVNYGYTF
cdr3_nt: TGTGCCAGTAGTCAACAGAGGGGGGGGGTTAACTATGGCTACACCTTC
v_call: TRBV19
j_call: TRBJ1-2
clone_size: few
d_call: NA
cdr3_length: 16

cdr3_aa: CATSSSGTGVQPQHF
cdr3_nt: TGTGCCACCAGCAGTTCCGGGACAGGGGTACAGCCCCAGCATTTT
v_call: TRBV15
j_call: TRBJ1-5
clone_size: few
d_call: TRBD1
cdr3_length: 15

cdr3_aa: CASRPGLNTEAFF
cdr3_nt: TGTGCCAGCCGACCGGGGTTGAACACTGAAGCTTTCTTT
v_call: TRBV27
j_call: TRBJ1-1
clone_size: NA
d_call: NA
cdr3_length: 13

cdr3_aa: CASSSGDSDEKLFF
cdr3_nt: TGCGCCAGCAGCTCCGGGGACAGCGATGAAAAACTGTTTTTT
v_call: TRBV5-1
j_call: TRBJ1-4
clone_size: many
d_call: TRBD1
cdr3_length: 14

cdr3_aa: CASSPTGTSRGGELFF
cdr3_nt: TGCGCCAGCAGCCCAACCGGGACTAGTAGGGGCGGGGAGCTGTTTTTT
v_call: TRBV5-1
j_call: TRBJ2-2
clone_size: NA
d_call: TRBD2
cdr3_length: 16

cdr3_aa: CASSRASGQNEQFF
cdr3_nt: TGTGCCAGCAGCCGGGCTAGCGGGCAGAATGAGCAGTTCTTC
v_call: TRBV11-2
j_call: TRBJ2-1
clone_size: many
d_call: TRBD2
cdr3_length: 14

cdr3_aa: CASSLGRRGPSSYEQYF
cdr3_nt: TGCGCCAGCAGCTTAGGACGTCGTGGTCCGAGCTCCTACGAGCAGTACTTC
v_call: TRBV5-1
j_call: TRBJ2-7
clone_size: few
d_call: NA
cdr3_length: 17

cdr3_aa: CASSNHRRSTEAFF
cdr3_nt: TGTGCCAGCAGTAATCACAGACGTTCCACTGAAGCTTTCTTT
v_call: TRBV28
j_call: TRBJ1-1
clone_size: few
d_call: NA
cdr3_length: 14

cdr3_aa: CASSLRTGGPEEQFF
cdr3_nt: TGTGCCAGCAGCTTAAGGACGGGAGGACCAGAGGAGCAGTTCTTC
v_call: TRBV11-3
j_call: TRBJ2-1
clone_size: few
d_call: TRBD2
cdr3_length: 15

cdr3_aa: CSARSGTPSSYEQYF
cdr3_nt: TGCAGTGCTAGATCCGGGACTCCTAGCTCCTACGAGCAGTACTTC
v_call: TRBV20-1
j_call: TRBJ2-7
clone_size: NA
d_call: NA
cdr3_length: 15

cdr3_aa: CASSLGTGTSGRDEQFF
cdr3_nt: TGTGCCAGCAGCTTAGGAACCGGGACTAGCGGGAGGGATGAGCAGTTCTTC
v_call: TRBV11-2
j_call: TRBJ2-1
clone_size: many
d_call: TRBD2
cdr3_length: 17

cdr3_aa: CASSIDRGRAYGYTF
cdr3_nt: TGTGCCAGTAGTATTGACAGGGGGCGCGCCTATGGCTACACCTTC
v_call: TRBV19
j_call: TRBJ1-2
clone_size: few
d_call: TRBD1
cdr3_length: 15

cdr3_aa: CASSQTGQGQPQHF
cdr3_nt: TGTGCCAGCAGCCAAACTGGACAGGGTCAGCCCCAGCATTTT
v_call: TRBV3-1
j_call: TRBJ1-5
clone_size: NA
d_call: TRBD1
cdr3_length: 14

cdr3_aa: CSATSPRTDTQYF
cdr3_nt: TGCAGTGCTACAAGTCCCCGTACAGATACGCAGTATTTT
v_call: TRBV20-1
j_call: TRBJ2-3
clone_size: few
d_call: NA
cdr3_length: 13

cdr3_aa: CASSLAVAQTDTQYF
cdr3_nt: TGTGCCAGCAGCTTGGCTGTCGCGCAAACAGATACGCAGTATTTT
v_call: TRBV5-6
j_call: TRBJ2-3
clone_size: many
d_call: NA
cdr3_length: 15

cdr3_aa: CASRAGVSTDTQYF
cdr3_nt: TGTGCCAGCAGGGCCGGGGTCAGCACAGATACGCAGTATTTT
v_call: TRBV27
j_call: TRBJ2-3
clone_size: many
d_call: NA
cdr3_length: 14

cdr3_aa: CAWSVDVGLNTEAFF
cdr3_nt: TGTGCCTGGAGTGTGGACGTCGGACTGAACACTGAAGCTTTCTTT
v_call: TRBV30
j_call: TRBJ1-1
clone_size: NA
d_call: NA
cdr3_length: 15

cdr3_aa: CSVCCSGTQETQYF
cdr3_nt: TGCAGTGTGTGTTGTAGCGGGACCCAAGAGACCCAGTACTTC
v_call: TRBV20-1
j_call: TRBJ2-5
clone_size: few
d_call: TRBD2
cdr3_length: 14

cdr3_aa: CASQWWQGSGNSPLHF
cdr3_nt: TGTGCCAGCCAATGGTGGCAGGGATCAGGGAATTCACCCCTCCACTTT
v_call: TRBV7-9
j_call: TRBJ1-6
clone_size: NA
d_call: NA
cdr3_length: 16

cdr3_aa: CASSRIPGVGETQYF
cdr3_nt: TGTGCCAGCAGTCGGATTCCGGGAGTGGGAGAGACCCAGTACTTC
v_call: TRBV6-2/TRBV6-3
j_call: TRBJ2-5
clone_size: many
d_call: NA
cdr3_length: 15

cdr3_aa: CASSGQEYNEQFF
cdr3_nt: TGTGCCAGCAGTGGACAGGAATACAATGAGCAGTTCTTC
v_call: TRBV2
j_call: TRBJ2-1
clone_size: many
d_call: NA
cdr3_length: 13

cdr3_aa: CASRGLAGGAYNEQFF
cdr3_nt: TGTGCCAGCAGGGGACTAGCGGGAGGAGCCTACAATGAGCAGTTCTTC
v_call: TRBV2
j_call: TRBJ2-1
clone_size: many
d_call: TRBD2
cdr3_length: 16

cdr3_aa: CASIQDRGYQPQHF
cdr3_nt: TGTGCCAGCATCCAAGACAGGGGATATCAGCCCCAGCATTTT
v_call: TRBV28
j_call: TRBJ1-5
clone_size: few
d_call: TRBD1
cdr3_length: 14

cdr3_aa: CASSTRDRMNEKLFF
cdr3_nt: TGTGCCAGCAGTACACGCGACAGGATGAATGAAAAACTGTTTTTT
v_call: TRBV12-3/TRBV12-4
j_call: TRBJ1-4
clone_size: many
d_call: NA
cdr3_length: 15

cdr3_aa: CASSLVRRGNFQETQYF
cdr3_nt: TGCGCCAGCAGCTTGGTACGTCGGGGGAACTTCCAAGAGACCCAGTACTTC
v_call: TRBV5-1
j_call: TRBJ2-5
clone_size: few
d_call: NA
cdr3_length: 17

cdr3_aa: CASSFLLTQTSYEQYF
cdr3_nt: TGTGCCAGCAGTTTCCTACTGACACAAACCTCCTACGAGCAGTACTTC
v_call: TRBV28
j_call: TRBJ2-7
clone_size: many
d_call: NA
cdr3_length: 16

cdr3_aa: CSARTGGRDEQYF
cdr3_nt: TGCAGTGCTAGGACGGGAGGCCGAGACGAGCAGTACTTC
v_call: TRBV20-1
j_call: TRBJ2-7
clone_size: NA
d_call: TRBD2
cdr3_length: 13

cdr3_aa: CASTIDSPAFF
cdr3_nt: TGTGCCAGCACCATTGACAGTCCCGCTTTCTTT
v_call: TRBV12-3/TRBV12-4
j_call: TRBJ1-1
clone_size: many
d_call: NA
cdr3_length: 11

cdr3_aa: CASSQGTEINSPLHF
cdr3_nt: TGCGCCAGCAGCCAAGGGACAGAGATTAATTCACCCCTCCACTTT
v_call: TRBV4-3
j_call: TRBJ1-6
clone_size: few
d_call: NA
cdr3_length: 15

cdr3_aa: CASRPSGIGYEQYF
cdr3_nt: TGTGCCAGCAGACCTAGCGGGATTGGCTACGAGCAGTACTTC
v_call: TRBV11-2
j_call: TRBJ2-7
clone_size: once
d_call: TRBD2
cdr3_length: 14

cdr3_aa: CASSARQETNYGYTF
cdr3_nt: TGTGCCAGCAGCGCACGACAAGAAACTAACTATGGCTACACCTTC
v_call: TRBV13
j_call: TRBJ1-2
clone_size: few
d_call: NA
cdr3_length: 15

cdr3_aa: CAISAEGGLEKLLF
cdr3_nt: TGTGCCATCAGTGCTGAGGGAGGGCTCGAAAAACTGCTTTTT
v_call: TRBV10-3
j_call: TRBJ1-4
clone_size: NA
d_call: NA
cdr3_length: 14

cdr3_aa: CASSITPPGQGNYGYTF
cdr3_nt: TGTGCCAGTAGTATCACCCCCCCGGGACAGGGTAACTATGGCTACACCTTC
v_call: TRBV19
j_call: TRBJ1-2
clone_size: many
d_call: TRBD1
cdr3_length: 17

cdr3_aa: CASSFGREGYEQYF
cdr3_nt: TGTGCCAGCAGTTTTGGGAGAGAAGGATACGAGCAGTACTTC
v_call: TRBV12-3/TRBV12-4
j_call: TRBJ2-7
clone_size: many
d_call: NA
cdr3_length: 14

cdr3_aa: CASSSPSDSSYEQYF
cdr3_nt: TGTGCCAGCAGTTCCCCTAGCGACAGCTCCTACGAGCAGTACTTC
v_call: TRBV28
j_call: TRBJ2-7
clone_size: many
d_call: NA
cdr3_length: 15

cdr3_aa: CASSLADRGIGETQYF
cdr3_nt: TGTGCCAGCAGCTTAGCGGACAGGGGGATCGGAGAGACCCAGTACTTC
v_call: TRBV7-2
j_call: TRBJ2-5
clone_size: many
d_call: TRBD1
cdr3_length: 16

cdr3_aa: CASSLGGRTSEKSYNEQFF
cdr3_nt: TGTGCCAGCAGCTTAGGAGGGAGGACCTCCGAGAAAAGTTACAATGAGCAGTTCTTC
v_call: TRBV7-9
j_call: TRBJ2-1
clone_size: many
d_call: NA
cdr3_length: 19